What follows are 8 T cell receptor beta chains derived from one specimen sequenced in a study of blood T cell repertoires in COVID-19. This table comes from immunoSEQ multiplex PCR, and its TCRdb copy is limited to in-frame clones, with some not included. The table includes around 150,000 clones, approximately 81% detected once. Sequencing was performed on peripheral blood. These receptor sequences come from a human donor with acute or convalescent COVID-19. The donor label of this sample is uncertain.

This clone was detected only once. The chain links TRBV3-1 (or the pseudogene TRBV3-2) to TRBJ1-1; the D is unclear. This CDR3 is built from 14 residues. The germline V gene encodes CDR1 LGHDT and CDR2 YNNKEL (reference sequence). V was pared by 2 bases and J by 4 bases, with 11 bases between. The CDR3 nucleotides are TGTGCCAGCAGCCAAAGAGGCGCGGGCACTGAAGCTTTCTTT. Amino acids: CASSQRGAGTEAFF.

The chain joins TRBV9 to TRBJ1-5; TRBD1 is a possible D gene (6 bases). CDR3 length equals 15 residues. Germline assignment: CDR1 SGDLS and CDR2 YYNGEE. V was pared by 7 bases and J by 0 bases, with 14 bases between. The DNA for the CDR3 is TGTGCCAGCGGACCAGGGGACACTAGCAATCAGCCCCAGCATTTT. Residues: CASGPGDTSNQPQHF.

The chain is built from TRBV7-6 and TRBJ1-4, with D unclear. The CDR3 runs to 17 residues. The V and J ends lost 5 bases and 3 bases respectively, with 19 bases between them. Germline CDR1 SGHVS, CDR2 FNYEAQ. Here the CDR3 reads CASSLTSPQISNEKLFF. CDR3 DNA: TGTGCCAGCAGCCTAACCAGCCCACAGATCTCTAATGAAAAACTGTTTTTT.

The chain uses TRBV3-1 (or the pseudogene TRBV3-2) and TRBJ2-7, with D perhaps TRBD1 (5 bases). Trimming shortened V by 2 bases and J by 5 bases, and 16 bases separated the two germline ends. Germline-derived CDR1 and CDR2 are LGHDT and YNNKEL (reference sequence). This CDR3 is built from 15 residues. This CDR3 reads CASSQRGSLRNEQYF. CDR3 nucleotides: TGTGCCAGCAGCCAAAGGGGTTCGTTACGTAACGAGCAGTACTTC.

This rearrangement joins TRBV11-2 to TRBJ1-1, with D possibly being TRBD1 (5 bases). Trimming removed 2 bases from V and 0 bases from J, with 13 bases in between. From germline, CDR1 is SGHAT and CDR2 FQNNGV. The length of the CDR3 is 16 residues. CDR3 residues: CASSLTGVSLNTEAFF. CDR3 sequence (DNA): TGTGCCAGCAGCTTAACGGGGGTTTCTCTGAACACTGAAGCTTTCTTT.

J is TRBJ2-7 and V is TRBV5-1, with 8 bases matching TRBD2. V lost 4 bases and J lost 3; bases outside the gene matches: 9. The germline V gene has CDR1 SGHRS and CDR2 YFSETQ. The CDR3 is 15 residues long. This CDR3 reads CASSPGGAKYYEQYF. CDR3 DNA sequence: TGCGCCAGCAGCCCCGGGGGGGCAAAATACTACGAGCAGTACTTC.

Points on this clone: At the DNA level, this CDR3 is encoded by other sequences in the same sample as well. The chain joins TRBV9 to TRBJ2-1; TRBD2 aligns across 11 bases. This CDR3 region has 15 residues. Germline V CDR1 and CDR2: SGDLS, YYNGEE. V dropped 3 bases and J dropped 2; count of bases not matched to a gene: 1. Written as DNA, the CDR3 is TGTGCCAGCAGCGGTAGCGGGGGGGCCTACAATGAGCAGTTCTTC. Translated, it gives CASSGSGGAYNEQFF.

This chain joins TRBV9 and TRBJ1-3; D not resolved. The CDR3 spans 13 residues. Per the germline V gene, CDR1 is SGDLS and CDR2 is YYNGEE. V was cut by 0 bases and J by 6 bases, with 7 bases left in between. The CDR3 loop is CASSVGGENTIYF. DNA of the CDR3: TGTGCCAGCAGCGTAGGGGGAGAAAACACCATATATTTT. The full variable domain, with the rest looked up from reference TRBV9 and TRBJ1-3, is DSGVTQTPKHLITATGQRVTLRCSPRSGDLSVYWYQQSLDQGLQFLIQYYNGEERAKGNILERFSAQQFPDLHSELNLSSLELGDSALYFCASSVGGENTIYFGEGSWLTVV.